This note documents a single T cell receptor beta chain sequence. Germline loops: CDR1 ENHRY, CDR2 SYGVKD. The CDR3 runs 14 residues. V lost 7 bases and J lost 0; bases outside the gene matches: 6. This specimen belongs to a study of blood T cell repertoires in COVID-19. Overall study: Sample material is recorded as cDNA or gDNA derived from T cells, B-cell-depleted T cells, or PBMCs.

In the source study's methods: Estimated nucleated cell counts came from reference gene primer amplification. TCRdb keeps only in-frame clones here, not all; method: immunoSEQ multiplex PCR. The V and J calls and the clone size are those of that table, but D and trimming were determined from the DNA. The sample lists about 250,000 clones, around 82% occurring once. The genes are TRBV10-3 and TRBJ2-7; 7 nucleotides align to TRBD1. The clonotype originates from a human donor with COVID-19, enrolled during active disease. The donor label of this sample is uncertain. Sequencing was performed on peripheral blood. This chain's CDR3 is CAIKVRDSSYEQYF. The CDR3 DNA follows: TGTGCCATCAAGGTTCGGGACAGCTCCTACGAGCAGTACTTC.